These T cell receptor beta chains were read from a single sample in a study of blood T cells in healthy people across ages. TCRdb processed the 5' RACE reads anew with MiXCR; each CDR3 protein has one entry. The sample consists of 1.5 million or so distinct CDR3 sequences, about 43% of them appearing once. Sequenced material: blood. The receptors were sampled from a woman younger than 30 in good health. Both conserved end residues are part of each CDR3.

V gene	CDR3 protein
TRBV15	CATSRDPGTEAFF
TRBV12-3/TRBV12-4	CASRTESYEQYF
TRBV9	CASSPRLAGPQETQYF
TRBV5-1	CASSFTGSDYGYTF
TRBV11-2	CASSFQSLAGGPNEQFF
TRBV24-1	CATSAEADTQYF
TRBV7-2	CASSLDRMSGNNEQFF
TRBV20-1	CSARLRDGYTF
TRBV20-1	CSARDPRTPTGTEAFF
TRBV14	CASSLGQQIDNEQYF
TRBV5-1	CAGQMGQIYGYTF
TRBV28	CASSFADRSNQPQHF
TRBV6-6	CASSSIFKGQGNTEAFF
TRBV7-2	CASSSQSTGGGELFF
TRBV20-1	CSARAEYWGDEQFF
TRBV29-1	CSAPPSDSYNGQFF
TRBV6-5	CASSRGGSLSYGYTF
TRBV7-9	CATGGQLNTEAFF
TRBV4-1	CASSQEAGANVLTF
TRBV4-3	CASSQGRPYNEQFF
TRBV4-1	CASSPFLGPFGYNEQYF
TRBV9	CASSATPTGAYNEQYF
TRBV4-2	CASSQGWELFF
TRBV30	CAWSVDVNTEAFF
TRBV20-1	CSACGLAGSNVQDTQYF
TRBV11-2	CASSLAGIHEQFF
TRBV7-2	CASSLQPPGADTQYF
TRBV12-3/TRBV12-4	CASSYGGLGEQFF
TRBV24-1	CATSDRWELKNYGYTF
TRBV29-1	CSVKGVAEAYNEQFF
TRBV7-7	CASSSRERQGMYGYTF
TRBV11-1	CASSAPSSREQFF
TRBV3-1	CASSHDPRTGAEETQYF
TRBV27	CASSRGGRGDKSEAFF
TRBV6-1	CASSDIQEFYGYTF
TRBV7-2	CASSLATGGRDPLLIPRQIQPQHF
TRBV12-3/TRBV12-4	CASSWGTGGGNQPQHF
TRBV12-3/TRBV12-4	CASSLTANQPQHF
TRBV15	CATSRERLGGSDTQYF
TRBV4-1	CASSQDPQGPYGYTF
TRBV29-1	CSSTPAELSNEQFF
TRBV10-3	CAISEPDRGQVAFF
TRBV6-5	CASRSGTYTDTQYF
TRBV9	CASSPQMGGDEGLYGYTF
TRBV20-1	CSATTGTSGSSAQYF